This T cell receptor (beta chain) was sequenced in a study of cytomegalovirus exposure and HLA in healthy donors (dated by TCRdb to the late 2010s). Notes on the research overall: In an earlier analysis of approximately 640 of the donors, 276 Gb of sequence data and 90 million to 120 million unique TCR beta sequences from about 179 million T cells were reported. Five DR-DQ haplotypes were handled as single units for association and clustering, since linkage in the cohort was strong. Approximately 300 gigabases of sequencing data and around 90 million unique TCR sequences made up an early release that covered several hundred HLA-typed donors. In an earlier analysis of around 540 of the donors, high-throughput TCR beta sequencing was used to judge whether each TCR beta V gene segment behaved as functional or pseudogenic. A later genetic analysis used genome-wide SNP genotypes for about 65% of the 666 donors, treating that subset as a discovery cohort. The study used immunosequencing to profile the T cell repertoires of 666 subjects and linked those repertoires to cytomegalovirus serostatus. Rather than drawing on any new phenotypic data, the later analysis identified candidate immune exposures from TCR beta sequences and the way those sequences occurred across donors. Typing coverage differed by locus: A, B, C, DRB1 and DQB1 were typed in roughly 620-640 donors, DQA1 in about 500, DPA1 in over 600, and DPB1 in roughly 470. Across under 500 genotyped donors of the cohort, an average of about 220,000 unique TCR beta nucleotide sequences per donor were sequenced, and roughly 20% of those sequences were non-productive. Donor age, sex, ethnicity and CMV serostatus were collected together with the repertoire data. HLA typing covered class I and class II loci at four-digit resolution. The study was designed to test whether signatures of past pathogen exposure could be identified by cataloging public T cell receptors. In addition to the first cohort of 500 to 850 subjects, a separate validation cohort of approximately 120 different subjects was used. Of the approximately 400 genotyped donors, roughly 85% fell in the genetic ancestry cluster associated with self-reported Caucasian donors. The study combined high-throughput TCR immunosequencing, statistical association of individual TCRs with disease status, and machine learning to predict cytomegalovirus infection status. In a later analysis, previously published TCR beta repertoires from 666 donors were re-analyzed and high-resolution HLA genotyping was added so that TCR occurrence patterns could be studied. Every discovery cohort repertoire had been produced on one sequencing platform.

The cohort consisted of fewer than 700 healthy bone marrow donors. All cohort members were sampled while nominally healthy, although unrecorded immune exposures were likely present. The donor was CMV seropositive and was included in the group of 289 seropositive cohort members. A peripheral blood sample was collected from each donor, and TCR beta sequencing was performed on peripheral blood mononuclear cells. The Qiagen DNeasy Blood Extraction Kit was used to extract genomic DNA from the blood cell samples. Broader findings and caveats from the paper: In both the original and validation cohorts, the classifier was reported to diagnose cytomegalovirus status with high specificity and sensitivity. Specific HLA alleles were associated with about 17,000 TCR beta sequences at a false discovery rate of 0.05 in a later analysis. The authors suggested that the approach could potentially be extended to other disease states and immunological phenotypes. The sequencing pipeline was judged likely to have produced a cluster of highly shared sequence variants as a technical artifact. Correlated functional status among segregating V segments might be attributable to linkage disequilibrium, but an unknown experimental factor could not be ruled out. Roughly uniform sequencing depth across donors was assumed in presence/absence analyses, although this assumption may not hold. This cohort had only TCR beta chains sequenced, and the lack of alpha or paired-chain data limited which features could be detected. A later analysis found that HLA-associated TCR beta chains were more clonally expanded and had lower generation probabilities than equally common non-associated chains. A total of roughly 160 TCR beta chains were listed by the study as associated with cytomegalovirus. A later genetic analysis associated a missense DCLRE1C variant with V-gene and J-gene trimming of TCR beta chains, and an independent cohort replicated the association. A few of the identified cytomegalovirus-associated TCR beta chains were confirmed in vitro to be specific for cytomegalovirus antigens. Because HLA typing was unavailable for some donors at each locus, only the typed subset was used in association tests. CMV serostatus was the only immune exposure information available for the cohort. While some public TCRs were present in many individuals, most TCR sequences turned up only very rarely across donors. The earlier analysis of fewer than 750 of the donors excluded 15 to 20 rarely observed V segments, including chromosome 9 orphons, because counts were too low. Several of the top co-occurrence clusters appeared to be linked to parvovirus B19, influenza, CMV and Epstein-Barr virus, according to a later analysis. In a later analysis, the rate of TCR association differed among HLA loci, with DRB1 alleles having the most associated TCRs and HLA-C alleles having the fewest. An earlier analysis of around 540 of the donors showed that most TCR beta V segments appeared in productive rearrangements either about 87% or about 30% of the time, which broadly matched IMGT annotations. According to a later analysis, most CMV-associated TCR beta chains appeared to be HLA-restricted, and the HLA associations seemed to be driven largely by CMV exposure. A further reported finding was that TCR beta sequences accurately predicted the HLA-A and HLA-B alleles for most subjects in the first cohort. When HLA alleles, especially DR and DQ, strongly co-occurred, attributing TCR associations to individual alleles was difficult. Some IMGT-functional V segments, including TRBV6-2 and TRBV6-3, could not be distinguished by the 87-base-pair reads and were therefore excluded. In a later genetic analysis, fewer N-insertions in productive TCRs were reported among donors in an Asian-associated ancestry cluster than the 666-donor mean.

Library preparation used the immunoSEQ multiplex PCR assay. For the multiplex PCR, a mixture combining 60 forward primers for TCR Vbeta segments and 13 reverse primers for TCR Jbeta segments was used. The CDR3 region of rearranged TCR beta genes was amplified from genomic DNA with a multiplex PCR assay. The amplified TCR beta libraries were sequenced on the Illumina HiSeq System as 87-base-pair reads. The study's processing was this. A later analysis counted some 74 million unique TCR beta chains across the 650 to 800 repertoires, and roughly 10 million of these chains were shared by at least two donors. Raw reads were error-corrected and collapsed into unique sequences by a nearest-neighbor algorithm in which closely related sequences were merged to remove PCR and sequencing errors. Alignment of CDR3 sequences to IMGT reference sequences was used to assign V, D and J gene segments. For a sequence to be retained, a match of at least six nucleotides was required to both a V gene segment and a J gene segment. A rearrangement was called productive if the CDR3 had no stop codons and remained in frame with V and J, and every other rearrangement was called non-productive. CDR3 was defined by IMGT convention, running from the second conserved V-encoded cysteine to the conserved J-encoded phenylalanine. The earlier analysis of some 580 of the donors excluded any sequence lacking an unambiguous match to a single V gene segment. An earlier analysis of 450 to 650 of the donors called V segments functional above 56.7% productive rearrangements and segregating when the between-donor standard deviation exceeded 5%. To diagnose cytomegalovirus status from the catalog of TCR beta chain sequences, a statistical classification framework was built. A later analysis assigned V and J genes by comparing TCR nucleotide sequences with IMGT/GENE-DB human TR gene sequences. Using the TCRdist pipeline, a later analysis assigned CDR3 sequences along with most-parsimonious VDJ recombination scenarios. In a later analysis, each TCR beta chain was defined by its CDR3 amino acid sequence together with its V-gene family, and reads lacking a unique V-gene family were excluded. A later analysis removed several hundred highly shared, low-generation-probability nucleotide sequences to deal with suspected cross-contamination and a sequencing artifact. A later analysis calculated a clonal expansion index for each public chain from normalized within-repertoire ranks of inferred template counts. In a later analysis, generation probabilities were computed with a VDJ recombination model fitted to out-of-frame rearrangements, and the resulting probabilities were checked against IGoR. In a later analysis, TCR-TCR, TCR-HLA and TCR-CMV co-occurrence was scored with hypergeometric tests, and a repertoire-size bias correction was applied to TCR pairs. A later analysis estimated false discovery rates by permuting HLA or CMV assignments 20 times. In a later analysis, co-occurring TCRs were grouped with DBSCAN, and TCRdist sequence similarity was added when clustering was performed within HLA-allele-positive subsets. Co-occurrence clustering excluded repertoires with fewer than 30,000 or more than 120,000 public chains, plus five with anomalous nucleotide sharing. The table was pulled from immuneACCESS by TCRdb, which kept in-frame rearrangements only. Such tables lose some clones; where checked, under half of the loss comes from unresolved V genes, and the rest has no known cause. The V and J calls and clone size come from that table; D and trimming were worked out from the DNA. Within this sample are 120,000 or so clones, with 10% of them counted one time only. The ten largest make up roughly 4.2% of the sample.

Clipping removes 6 bases from V and 2 bases from J, with 5 as the unmatched junction base count. For CDR1 and CDR2, the germline V gene lists SGHTA and FQGNSA. The CDR3 runs 14 amino acids, cysteine and phenylalanine included. Only the CDR3 DNA stays, 42 bases, in frame from base 1. Notes on this clone: No antigen is known for it. It has no much larger one-base neighbor in the sample; base qualities were not kept.

This TCR was sampled from a woman between 18 and 29 years old in good health and CMV-seropositive. The receptor chain draws on TRBV7-2 and TRBJ2-7, with 9 central nucleotides matching TRBD1. Sample: PBMCs. The DNA is TGTGCCAGCAGTCAAAGACAGGGGGCCTACGAGCAGTACTTC. Translation gives CASSQRQGAYEQYF.